This TCR beta chain was recorded in a study of shared clonotypes between healthy human individuals. The overall study: Every donor yielded three CD4 naive, three CD4 memory, two CD8 naive and one CD8 memory plate.

Findings and caveats of the study: The expectation was that sequencing depth would affect clonotype sharing among donors.

For this clone: Its antigen is still unknown.

Naive CD45RA+ and memory CD45RA-negative subsets were split from CD4+ cells. An assay was performed, and its level was deep. Sequencing used immunoSEQ multiplex PCR; TCRdb keeps in-frame clones, though not all of them. This table has some 1,100,000 clones, 75% to 85% appearing once. Germline CDR1 reads SNHLY; CDR2 reads FYNNEI. The CDR3 covers 11 residues. V was pared by 7 bases and J by 2 bases, with 5 bases between. The clonotype originates from a man aged 18 to 35 in good health. Some clones in this sample may be carry-over from other donors' samples. This chain links TRBV2 with TRBJ1-2; D is unresolved. What was sequenced was memory CD4+ T cells from PBMCs. Subset of the sample: CD45RA-negative fraction. The chain's CDR3 is CASTGNYGYTF. As DNA, the CDR3 is TGTGCCAGCACGGGAAACTATGGCTACACCTTC.